This TCR beta chain was profiled in a study of blood T cell repertoires in COVID-19. About the research overall: Sites across the United States, Italy and Spain contributed samples from acute and convalescent COVID-19. T cells, B-cell-depleted T cells, or PBMCs provided the cDNA or gDNA that served as material.

In the study's own analysis: For nucleated cells, counts were estimated from reference gene primer amplification. The data were produced by immunoSEQ multiplex PCR, yet TCRdb's version contains in-frame clones alone and is incomplete. V, J and clone size were drawn from that table, and D and trimming were deduced from the DNA. This table holds fewer than 250,000 clones, roughly 92% found once. Recruited during active infection, patients (from Seattle) were subsequently followed longitudinally. V lost 0 bases to trimming and J lost 6 bases; unmatched junction nucleotides: 4. The CDR3 extends over 13 amino acids. CDR1 is GTSNPN, CDR2 SVGIG, per germline (reference sequence).

The gene calls are TRBV30 and TRBJ2-7, with 8 bases that match TRBD1. This sequence originates from a man aged 55 to 70 with COVID-19, enrolled during active disease. The sequencing input was peripheral blood. The CDR3 reads CAWSVQGVGEQYF. The CDR3 DNA sequence: TGTGCCTGGAGTGTACAGGGGGTCGGCGAGCAGTACTTC.